The entry that follows covers one T cell receptor (beta chain) sequence. Its antigen remains unidentified. Germline V lookup: CDR1 LNHDA, CDR2 SQIVND (reference sequence). The CDR3 sequence is 14 residues long. Trimming removed 3 bases at V and 2 bases at J, with 9 bases between. This sample stems from a study of cytomegalovirus exposure and HLA in healthy donors. Whole-study results and caveats: In a later analysis, an Asian-associated ancestry cluster reportedly showed fewer N-insertions than the roughly 730-donor mean.

Primers: 60 Vbeta forward and 13 Jbeta reverse. Method: immunoSEQ multiplex PCR; TCRdb's copy keeps in-frame clones and lacks some. The sample has approximately 100,000 clones; less than 80% are singletons. The chain uses TRBV19 and TRBJ2-3; possibly TRBD2 for D (6 bases). The source of this sequence is a young man in good health and CMV-seropositive. The sequencing input was PBMCs. For the CDR3, the DNA is TGTGCCAGTAGTATTGGGGGGACCACAGATACGCAGTATTTT. Translation gives CASSIGGTTDTQYF.